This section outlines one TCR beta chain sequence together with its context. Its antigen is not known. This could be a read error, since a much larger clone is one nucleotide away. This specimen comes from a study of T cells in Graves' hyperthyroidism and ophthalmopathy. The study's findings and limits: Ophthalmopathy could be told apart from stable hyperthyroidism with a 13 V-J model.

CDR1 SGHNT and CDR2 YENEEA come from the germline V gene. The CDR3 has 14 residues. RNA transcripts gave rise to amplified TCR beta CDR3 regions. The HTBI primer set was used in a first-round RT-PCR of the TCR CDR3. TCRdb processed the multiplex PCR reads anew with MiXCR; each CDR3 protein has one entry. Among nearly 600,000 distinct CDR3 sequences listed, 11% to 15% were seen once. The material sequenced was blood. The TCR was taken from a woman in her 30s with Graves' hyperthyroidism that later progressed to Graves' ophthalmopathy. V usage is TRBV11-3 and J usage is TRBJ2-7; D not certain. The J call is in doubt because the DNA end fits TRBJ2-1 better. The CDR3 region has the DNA TGTGCCAGCAGCCCTCATGGACGAGCCTACGAGCAGTTCTTC. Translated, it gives CASSPHGRAYEQFF.